The present T cell receptor beta chain was sequenced within a study of shared clonotypes between healthy human individuals (dated by TCRdb to 2018 to 2021). Describing the broader study: The cohort included three men and a couple of women between 18 and 49 years of age. Per donor, three plates each were used for CD4 naive and CD4 memory, two for CD8 naive, and one for CD8 memory. To estimate repertoire size and how much clonotype sharing occurs between individuals, the study deeply sequenced the blood TCR repertoires of several healthy adults. Libraries were prepared and TCR repertoires were sequenced by different laboratories using diverse techniques, in order to increase sequencing depth and limit assay-specific biases. Each donor's leukapheresis produced roughly between roughly 0.85 and 10 billion PBMCs. Overall study results and their limits: Across a handful of donors, roughly 5.1% of naive CD4, around 3.5% of naive CD8, 2.3% of memory CD4, and approximately 0.4% of memory CD8 clonotypes were shared. Higher generation probabilities were observed for clonotypes shared by all four sorted-subset donors than for non-shared clonotypes. Sampling was restricted to blood, and TCR repertoires in tissue are likely to differ from TCR repertoires in blood. Even with the large sequencing depth, rarefaction of the sorted-subset datasets indicated that sequencing was incomplete. Larger estimated clonotype richness was generally found for naive subsets than for memory subsets. Because the study included only a small number of donors, the genetic and exposure-history diversity represented was limited. Based on pairwise subsampling, the degree of clonotype sharing among donors was expected to be affected by sequencing depth.

CD8 naive samples were CD45RO-negative cells positively selected for CCR7, giving a CD45RA+CCR7+ population that excluded TemRA cells. The donors were healthy, HIV-negative adults who had no recently reported acute infections or vaccinations. All donors were Caucasian adults living in Nashville, Tennessee, USA. After blood collection by leukapheresis, PBMCs were isolated using Ficoll-Histopaque density gradient centrifugation and then cryopreserved in the vapor phase of liquid nitrogen. Analytical flow cytometry was used to check the purity and quantity of each magnetically sorted T cell population. Each sorted fraction had its genomic DNA isolated and then quantified by UV absorbance on a Nanodrop 2000c. Trimming costs V 3 bases and J 1 base, and their ends lie 13 bases apart. The CDR3 holds 16 amino acids from the cysteine to the phenylalanine. Only the CDR3 portion is preserved as DNA: 48 bases, with reading frame beginning at the first base. CDR1 and CDR2 (MDHEN, SYDVKM) derive from the germline V gene.

TCR CDR3 regions were amplified from genomic DNA by multiplex PCR using the deep immunoSEQ assay. Genomic DNA extracted from each cell subset was distributed evenly over all wells of several immunoSEQ 96-well plates, and each plate served as one replicate. For sorted subsets, around 200 ng genomic DNA, equal to 25,000 to 35,000 T cell genomes, was loaded into each replicate PCR. Purified libraries were measured with a Qubit 3.0 fluorometer, size-checked on a Bioanalyzer 2100, and measured again with the KAPA Library Quantification kit. Every immunoSEQ 96-well plate was sequenced on a separate single-read 150-cycle Illumina NextSeq 550 flow cell. The published analysis was carried out like this. Because the immunoSEQ output held only junctional sequences and lacked quality scores, the filtering could not match the filtering applied to full-length reads. To assign V/J genes and CDR3, sequences were annotated using PyIR, a Python wrapper for IgBLAST v1.9, with IMGT germline references. Reads with weak V/J assignments (E-value above 1e-6), missing CDR3, stop codons, out-of-frame junctions, or ambiguous translated residues were removed. A V3J clonotype was defined by an identical inferred V gene, J gene, and CDR3 amino acid sequence. Percentage overlap between repertoires was computed as shared unique clonotypes divided by the size of the smaller repertoire. RTK rarefaction, the Chao1 estimator, and Recon v2.1 estimates of unobserved clonotypes were used to assess repertoire richness. Generation probabilities were computed with OLGA for all TCRbeta clonotypes obtained by the gDNA method from several donors. Held by TCRdb, this immuneACCESS table contains in-frame sequences only and omits some clones. Under half of the omission traces to an unresolved V gene where checked; the cause of the rest is unknown. V, J and clone size derive from that table, while D and trimming were established from the DNA sequence. The sample has 2 million to 2.5 million clones on record, about 92% of them singletons. About 1.5% of the sample belongs to the ten largest clones.

Regarding this clone: Its specific antigen is unknown. There are no base qualities to consult, and no much larger clone falls within one base.

The receptor comes from a man between 18 and 35 years old in good health. Some clones in this sample may be carry-over from other donors' samples. Sequenced sample: naive CD8+ T cells from PBMCs. The sample's cell subset or site label, decoded: CD45RA+CCR7+. The chain couples TRBV28 to TRBJ1-3; too little of a D gene remains to name it. The CDR3 protein sequence reads: CASSFLSGSSGNTIYF. At the DNA level, the sequence is TGTGCCAGCAGTTTCCTTTCGGGGTCTTCTGGAAACACCATATATTTT.